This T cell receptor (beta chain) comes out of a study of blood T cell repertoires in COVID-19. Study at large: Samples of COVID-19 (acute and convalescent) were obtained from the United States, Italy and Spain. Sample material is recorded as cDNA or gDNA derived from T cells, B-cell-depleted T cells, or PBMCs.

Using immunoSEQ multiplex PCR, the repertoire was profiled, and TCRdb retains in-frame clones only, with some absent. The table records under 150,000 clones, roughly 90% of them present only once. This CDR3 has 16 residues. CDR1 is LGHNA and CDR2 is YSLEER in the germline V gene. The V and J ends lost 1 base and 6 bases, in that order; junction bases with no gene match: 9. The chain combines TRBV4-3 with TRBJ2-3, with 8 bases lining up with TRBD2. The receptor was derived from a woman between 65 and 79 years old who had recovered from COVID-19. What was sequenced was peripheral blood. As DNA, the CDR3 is TGCGCCAGCAGCCAAGTCTTAGCGGGGTCGGGGGATACGCAGTATTTT. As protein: CASSQVLAGSGDTQYF.